One sample yielded the 4 T cell receptor beta chains listed below, sequenced in a study of prognosis after radiotherapy for stage I lung cancer. Researchers used two-round multiplex PCR to amplify TCR beta CDR3 starting from genomic DNA. First-round PCR employed TRBV- and TRBJ-specific primers for each gene. TCRdb re-analysed the multiplex PCR reads in MiXCR, keeping a single row per CDR3 protein. The table records about 25,000 distinct CDR3 sequences, about 36% of them present only once. The sample here was PBMCs, taken before or after stereotactic body radiation therapy (not recorded which). The source is a donor aged 50 or older with non-small cell lung cancer.

The table lists this clonotype with many counts. The rearrangement uses TRBV12-3 or TRBV12-4 and TRBJ2-1, with TRBD2 matching 13 bases. The CDR3 runs to 14 residues. The junction had 3 bases not matched to a gene; V was cut back by 5 bases and J by 8 bases. The CDR3 DNA reads as TGTGCCAGCAGTCGGACTAGCGGGAGTGATGAGCAGTTCTTC. It encodes CASSRTSGSDEQFF.

This clonotype came up many times. The gene calls are TRBV27 and TRBJ2-7; D remains unclear. Trimming pared 3 bases from V and 4 bases from J, leaving 10 bases between. The CDR3 has 13 amino acids. Germline CDR1 reads MNHEY; CDR2 reads SMNVEV (reference sequence). CDR3 sequence: CASSFGPIYEQYF. CDR3 bases: TGTGCCAGCAGTTTTGGACCAATTTACGAGCAGTACTTC.

About this clonotype itself: This may be a read error, as it is one base from a much larger clone. V is TRBV20-1 and J is TRBJ1-2, with D tentatively TRBD1 (6 bases). From germline, CDR1 is DFQATT and CDR2 SNEGSKA (reference sequence). The CDR3 sequence is 16 residues long. CDR3 protein: CSANRGMGGGGYCYTF. The CDR3 coding sequence is TGCAGTGCGAACAGAGGGATGGGAGGGGGTGGCTATTGCTACACCTTC.

The chain combines TRBV5-6 with TRBJ2-5, with TRBD1 as a possible D gene (5 bases). Germline V gene sequence: CDR1 SGHDT, CDR2 YYEEEE. Trimming stripped 2 bases from V and 2 bases from J, with 13 bases between. The CDR3 is made up of 15 amino acids. CDR3 sequence (DNA): TGTGCCAGCAGCTTTAGGCAGGGATTACAAGAGACCCAGTACTTC. Protein: CASSFRQGLQETQYF.